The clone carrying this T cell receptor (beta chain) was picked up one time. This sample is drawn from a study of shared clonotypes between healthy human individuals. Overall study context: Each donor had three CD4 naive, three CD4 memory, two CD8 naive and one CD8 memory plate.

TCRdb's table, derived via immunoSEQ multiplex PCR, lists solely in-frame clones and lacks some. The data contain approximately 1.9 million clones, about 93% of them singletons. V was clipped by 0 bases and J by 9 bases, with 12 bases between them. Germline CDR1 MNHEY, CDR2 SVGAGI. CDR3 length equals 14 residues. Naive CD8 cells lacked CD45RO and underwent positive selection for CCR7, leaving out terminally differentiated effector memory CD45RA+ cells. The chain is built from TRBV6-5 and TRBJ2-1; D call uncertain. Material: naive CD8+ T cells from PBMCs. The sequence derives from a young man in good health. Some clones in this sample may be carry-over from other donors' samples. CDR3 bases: TGTGCCAGCAGTTACTCATCCTCTTTCGCTGAGCAGTTCTTC. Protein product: CASSYSSSFAEQFF.